A selection of T cell receptor beta chains follows, all from one sample in a study of T-cell reconstitution after alpha-beta-depleted transplantation in children. TCRdb independently ran MiXCR on the PCR reads; one entry per CDR3 protein. Of around 580,000 distinct CDR3 sequences in the sample, 27% are singletons; the top ten hold 30% to 45%. The input for sequencing was PBMCs, taken before TCRalphabeta/CD19-depleted stem cell transplant. The receptor set was obtained from a boy under two years old with Wiskott-Aldrich syndrome, due to receive a stem cell transplant. CDR3s include the opening cysteine and the closing phenylalanine or tryptophan. A D gene is named only where the DNA matches it firmly.

TRBJ1-4	.	TRBV4-1	CASSQGKGVSEKLFF
TRBJ2-1	.	TRBV7-2	CASSFGPGRSSYNEQFF
TRBJ2-7	TRBD2	TRBV20-1	CSARPRSGRSYEQYF
TRBJ2-1	.	TRBV12-3/TRBV12-4	CASSIGQGSYNEQFF
TRBJ1-4	TRBD1	TRBV5-1	CASSFLGQGTEKLFF
TRBJ2-6	.	TRBV5-1	CASKTGNLISGANVLTF
TRBJ2-1	.	TRBV5-1	CASSLAGGPQGTQFF
TRBJ1-1	.	TRBV5-5	CASSLRDAELAFF
TRBJ2-1	TRBD2	TRBV11-2	CASSFTRLAGVNEQFF
TRBJ2-1	.	TRBV14	CASSPLSAYNEQFF
TRBJ2-2	.	TRBV5-1	CASSLLKLTGELFF
TRBJ2-1	.	TRBV29-1	CSVEAQFF
TRBJ2-5	.	TRBV4-2	CASSQDPTGKTQETQYF
TRBJ2-1	TRBD2	TRBV28	CASSPLAGDYNEQFF
TRBJ2-6	.	TRBV29-1	CSVENSGANVLTF
TRBJ2-7	.	TRBV3-1	CASSQSGLTYEQYF
TRBJ2-7	TRBD2	TRBV6-5	CASSYWASGGYEQYF
TRBJ2-5	.	TRBV10-3	CAISESPFGQETQYF
TRBJ1-5	.	TRBV20-1	CSARDRSWVWSNQPQHF
TRBJ2-2	.	TRBV4-1	CASSQDRGGELFF
TRBJ2-2	TRBD2	TRBV7-6	CASSFSGRAVGELFF
TRBJ1-4	.	TRBV6-1	CASSEGGGYEKLFF
TRBJ2-7	.	TRBV10-3	CAISVFLYSRSSYEQYF
TRBJ1-1	.	TRBV14	CASSQTGRNTEAFF
TRBJ1-4	.	TRBV5-1	CASSFGQTATNEKLFF
TRBJ2-3	TRBD2	TRBV20-1	CSASWTRVTDTQYF
TRBJ2-1	TRBD2	TRBV29-1	CSVRLAVGNEQFF
TRBJ2-5	.	TRBV10-3	CAISLTTGQETQYF
TRBJ2-1	.	TRBV30	CAWTWNNEQFF
TRBJ2-5	.	TRBV5-1	CASSQNQETQYF
TRBJ2-1	TRBD2	TRBV27	CASSSGLALYNEQFF
TRBJ1-3	.	TRBV10-3	CAISESVGTGNTIYF
TRBJ1-1	TRBD1	TRBV10-3	CAIRGTGRNTEAFF
TRBJ2-5	.	TRBV5-1	CASSRLVGLQETQYF
TRBJ2-7	TRBD1	TRBV5-1	CASSLRGHWFYEQYF
TRBJ2-7	.	TRBV5-1	CASSAVFPGEQYF
TRBJ2-7	.	TRBV15	CATSRLVSYEQYF
TRBJ2-5	.	TRBV20-1	CSAPRIGAQYF
TRBJ1-5	TRBD1	TRBV30	CAWRLTGSNQPQHF
TRBJ2-3	.	TRBV20-1	CSARQAYTDTQYF
TRBJ1-2	.	TRBV20-1	CSARAGNIYGYTF
TRBJ2-1	TRBD2	TRBV6-5	CASSYGWTSGEQFF
TRBJ2-4	.	TRBV3-1	CASSPLAPSGVAKNIQYF
TRBJ1-4	.	TRBV7-8	CASSPPEKEKLFF
TRBJ2-7	TRBD1	TRBV27	CASSSLRDRDYEQYF
TRBJ2-1	.	TRBV5-1	CASSFVSGTYSYNEQFF
TRBJ2-1	.	TRBV6-1	CASSEGVYNEQFF
TRBJ2-5	.	TRBV5-1	CASSRGAGETQYF
TRBJ2-1	TRBD2	TRBV10-3	CATSGSYNEQFF
TRBJ2-1	.	TRBV24-1	CATSDTGPLGGYNEQFF
TRBJ2-3	TRBD1	TRBV10-3	CAISPGGSTDTQYF
TRBJ2-5	.	TRBV6-1	CASSGRDRGETQYF
TRBJ2-7	.	TRBV12-3/TRBV12-4	CASSFKGFARHEQYF
TRBJ2-1	TRBD2	TRBV20-1	CSAPKPGTMYNEQFF